This T cell receptor beta chain emerged from a study of T-cell reconstitution after alpha-beta-depleted transplantation in children. Study outcomes and limitations: The authors attributed T-cell counts and diversity one year after transplant mostly to newly produced T cells. Surviving recipient T cells and thymic progenitors produced the high day-60 TCRbeta diversity seen in some patients. Roughly two months post-transplant, alpha-beta T cells reportedly originated from several hundred graft clones that had expanded.

This clonotype has a count of ten or more. As yet, its antigen is unknown. Unique molecular identifiers were incorporated during preparation of the TCRbeta library. TCRdb passed the PCR reads through MiXCR, listing each CDR3 protein once. This table has some 840,000 distinct CDR3 sequences, 15% to 20% appearing once. The source material was PBMCs, mostly from graft donor cells, sampled 360 days after TCRalphabeta/CD19-depleted stem cell transplant. This TCR came from a male patient aged 10 to 17 who had a stem cell transplant for acute lymphoblastic leukemia, so the T cells may come from the graft donor.

The CDR3 region is CASSLSVSYEQYF. As DNA, the CDR3 is TGTGCCAGCAGTTTATCGGTTTCCTACGAGCAGTACTTC. V gene TRBV12-3 or TRBV12-4 combines with J gene TRBJ2-7, with no clear D. There are 13 residues in the CDR3. Trimming left V 2 bases short and J 1 base short, with 6 bases between.